Each of the 26 T cell receptor beta chains below was sequenced from the same sample in a study of T cell repertoires in cytomegalovirus infection. TCRdb re-called the reads with MiXCR, one entry per CDR3 protein. The sample has roughly 720,000 distinct CDR3 sequences, about 40% seen once. Input material: PBMCs. The receptors originated from a human donor in good health (CMV status not recorded). Some clones in this sample may be carry-over from other donors' samples.

This clonotype appeared a few times. The rearrangement joins TRBV24-1 to TRBJ2-2, with 9 nucleotides matching TRBD2. The V gene's germline CDR1 is KGHDR and CDR2 SFDVKD. There are 15 residues in the CDR3. Trimming took 6 bases from V and 3 from J; bases not matched to a gene: 4. The CDR3 nucleotides read TGTGCCACCAGTTCAAGGACTAGCGACACCGGGGAGCTGTTTTTT. It translates to CATSSRTSDTGELFF.

The chain is built from TRBV19 and TRBJ2-3; a weak D match, TRBD2 (6 bases). The CDR3 consists of 14 residues. Germline CDR1 and CDR2: LNHDA and SQIVND (reference sequence). The ends were cut back, 5 bases at V and 2 bases at J, with 11 bases in the middle. Here the CDR3 reads CASSGGTDTDTQYF. Written as DNA, the CDR3 is TGTGCCAGTAGTGGCGGGACGGACACAGATACGCAGTATTTT.

The chain uses TRBV12-3 or TRBV12-4 and TRBJ2-5; TRBD1 aligns across 7 bases. With 7 bases clipped from V and 5 bases from J, the junction kept 7 bases outside the gene matches. CDR3 length: 13 residues. CDR3 sequence reads: CASKLTGLETQYF. The CDR3 coding sequence is TGTGCCAGCAAACTGACAGGGTTGGAGACCCAGTACTTC.

The chain couples TRBV7-3 to TRBJ2-5, with a tentative D call TRBD2 (6 bases). In germline, CDR1 is SGHTA, CDR2 FQGTGA. There are 12 residues in the CDR3. With 3 bases removed from V and 7 bases from J, the gap between germline ends came to 9 bases. CDR3 sequence reads: CASSFQEGTQYF. In DNA, the CDR3 is TGTGCCAGCAGCTTTCAGGAGGGGACCCAGTACTTC.

This clonotype was picked up a small number of times. V gene TRBV28 combines with J gene TRBJ1-2, with 7 positions matching TRBD1. Germline V gene data show CDR1 as MDHEN and CDR2 as SYDVKM. The CDR3 consists of 15 residues. With V trimmed by 4 bases and J by 2 bases, 7 bases remained unmatched. CDR3 DNA sequence: TGTGCCAGCAGTTCTCAGGGGGAAGGAAACTATGGCTACACCTTC. This translates into CASSSQGEGNYGYTF.

The chain links TRBV28 to TRBJ1-5; maybe TRBD1 (5 bases). The germline gives CDR1 MDHEN, CDR2 SYDVKM. The ends were cut back, 4 bases at V and 3 bases at J, with 19 bases in the middle. The CDR3 contains 17 residues. The CDR3 sequence is CASSYGAGGDHNQPQHF. The DNA of the CDR3 is TGTGCCAGCAGTTACGGCGCGGGGGGAGACCACAATCAGCCCCAGCATTTT.

V and J are TRBV28 and TRBJ1-5; TRBD1 aligns across 7 bases. The CDR3 sequence is 14 residues long. Germline values: CDR1 MDHEN, CDR2 SYDVKM. The V segment lost 3 bases and the J segment 5 bases; nucleotides outside the gene matches: 4. In DNA form, the CDR3 reads TGTGCCAGCAGTTTGGGACAGAGATATCAGCCCCAGCATTTT. Amino acids: CASSLGQRYQPQHF.

The chain joins TRBV2 to TRBJ1-2; 8 bases match TRBD1. Germline V lookup: CDR1 SNHLY, CDR2 FYNNEI. CDR3 length equals 14 residues. The V and J ends lost 6 bases and 4 bases, in that order; junction bases with no gene match: 7. This CDR3 is CASSLQGESYGYTF. The DNA for the CDR3 is TGTGCCAGCAGCCTACAGGGGGAGAGCTATGGCTACACCTTC.

V gene TRBV7-2 combines with J gene TRBJ1-6; 7 bases are shared with TRBD1. The junction had 6 bases not matched to a gene; V was cut back by 4 bases and J by 6 bases. This CDR3 has 15 residues. The germline V gene encodes CDR1 SGHTA and CDR2 FQGNSA. In DNA, the CDR3 is TGTGCCAGCAGCTACCTACAGGGGATTAATTCACCCCTCCACTTT. Amino acid sequence: CASSYLQGINSPLHF.

The V and J genes are TRBV28 and TRBJ2-1, with 10 positions matching TRBD2. CDR1 and CDR2 (germline): MDHEN, SYDVKM. Trimming cost V 6 bases and J 2 bases; bases outside gene matches: 1. This CDR3 spans 14 amino acids. The CDR3 here is CASRSGGAYNEQFF. For the CDR3, the DNA is TGTGCCAGCAGGAGCGGGGGGGCCTACAATGAGCAGTTCTTC.

This sequence joins TRBV27 and TRBJ2-7; 10 positions match TRBD1. The CDR3 sequence is 18 residues long. Trimming at V came to 2 bases and at J to 1 base, leaving 11 bases not matched to a gene. Germline V CDR1 and CDR2: MNHEY, SMNVEV (reference sequence). The CDR3 DNA reads TGTGCCAGCAGTTTAAGGGCCGCGGGGGGACAGGGGTCCTACGAGCAGTACTTC. Translated: CASSLRAAGGQGSYEQYF.

This clonotype was detected a few times. The chain recombines TRBV6-2 or TRBV6-3 with TRBJ2-4; possible D gene TRBD2, 5 bases. Germline assignment: CDR1 MNHEY and CDR2 SVGEGT. With 0 bases removed from V and 6 bases from J, the gap between germline ends came to 12 bases. The CDR3 has 15 amino acids. This CDR3 reads CASSYSRGMGNIQYF. The CDR3 nucleotides read TGTGCCAGCAGTTACTCGAGAGGGATGGGAAACATTCAGTACTTC.

The chain employs TRBV13 and TRBJ2-2; TRBD1 agrees at 7 bases. V was pared by 5 bases and J by 1 base, with 10 bases of the junction left unmatched. This CDR3 is 17 amino acids long. Germline V gene lookup returns CDR1 PRHDT and CDR2 FYEKMQ (reference sequence). CDR3 sequence (DNA): TGTGCCAGCAGCCCCTTTACTTGGACAGGGAACACCGGGGAGCTGTTTTTT. The encoded protein is CASSPFTWTGNTGELFF.

This clonotype occurred a few times. This sequence joins TRBV4-2 and TRBJ1-3, with 8 positions matching TRBD1. V lost 4 bases and J lost 3; bases outside the gene matches: 11. This CDR3 is 17 amino acids long. In germline, CDR1 is LGHNA, CDR2 YNFKEQ. DNA of the CDR3: TGTGCCAGCAGCCTTCTCCAGGGGGCAGGCGGTGGAAACACCATATATTTT. It is translated as CASSLLQGAGGGNTIYF.

The chain joins TRBV7-2 to TRBJ2-1; D uncertain. Germline CDR1 reads SGHTA; CDR2 reads FQGNSA. CDR3 length: 14 residues. V was trimmed by 0 bases and J by 9 bases, leaving 12 bases between them. CDR3 loop: CASSLAGPATEQFF. The DNA for the CDR3 is TGTGCCAGCAGCTTAGCTGGCCCCGCCACTGAGCAGTTCTTC.

J is TRBJ2-2 and V is TRBV27, with a weak D call TRBD2 (6 bases). From germline, CDR1 is MNHEY and CDR2 SMNVEV (reference sequence). The CDR3 totals 15 residues. V gave up 2 bases and J gave up 11 bases, with 18 bases separating them. The CDR3 DNA reads TGTGCCAGCAGTTTAGCGGGACTTACCACCGTTGAGCTGTTTTTT. Translating it yields CASSLAGLTTVELFF.

This chain links TRBV5-1 with TRBJ2-5; D gene ambiguous. Per the germline V gene, CDR1 is SGHRS and CDR2 is YFSETQ. The CDR3 totals 14 residues. V was trimmed by 0 bases and J by 3 bases, leaving 9 bases between them. Here the CDR3 reads CASSLEAVEETQYF. CDR3 nucleotides: TGCGCCAGCAGCTTGGAGGCAGTCGAAGAGACCCAGTACTTC.

The chain couples TRBV6-2 or TRBV6-3 to TRBJ1-1; 12 nucleotides agree with TRBD1. With V trimmed by 2 bases and J by 2 bases, 3 bases remained unmatched. Germline lookup yields CDR1 MNHEY and CDR2 SVGEGT. There are 16 residues in the CDR3. CDR3 sequence reads: CASSYGTGGLNTEAFF. DNA for the CDR3: TGTGCCAGCAGTTACGGGACAGGGGGCCTTAACACTGAAGCTTTCTTT.

This clonotype has just a few counts. CDR3 protein: CASSGQGDTGELFF. The CDR3 nucleotides are TGTGCCAGCAGCGGACAGGGCGATACCGGGGAGCTGTTTTTT. This chain links TRBV11-3 with TRBJ2-2; TRBD1 matches 8 bases. The CDR3 extends over 14 amino acids. Germline CDR1 reads SGHNT; CDR2 reads YENEEA. Trimming removed 5 bases from V and 5 bases from J; junction bases left unmatched: 4.

The gene calls are TRBV10-3 and TRBJ1-1; D call uncertain. There are 13 residues in the CDR3. Germline V gene sequence: CDR1 ENHRY, CDR2 SYGVKD. The V gene lost 0 bases and the J gene lost 0 bases, with 2 bases spanning the gap. CDR3 coding DNA: TGTGCCATCAGTGAGTCGGTGAACACTGAAGCTTTCTTT. This codes for CAISESVNTEAFF.

This clonotype has just one count. The chain uses TRBV20-1 and TRBJ1-1, with D possibly TRBD1 on 6 matching bases. The germline CDR1 and CDR2 sequences are DFQATT and SNEGSKA (reference sequence). There are 15 residues in the CDR3. V was cut by 3 bases and J by 1 base, with 15 bases left in between. The CDR3 region has the DNA TGCAGTGCTAGGGCCCAACAGGGACCGAACACTGAAGCTTTCTTT. Its protein is CSARAQQGPNTEAFF.

The genes are TRBV11-2 and TRBJ2-7, with 7 positions matching TRBD2. V gave up 0 bases and J gave up 2 bases; unmatched junction bases: 4. This CDR3 comprises 15 residues. Germline V gene data show CDR1 as SGHAT and CDR2 as FQNNGV. The CDR3 loop is CASSLETGTTYEQYF. CDR3 in DNA: TGTGCCAGCAGCTTAGAGACCGGGACTACCTACGAGCAGTACTTC.

V and J are TRBV7-9 and TRBJ1-1; D unresolved. Germline V lookup: CDR1 SEHNR, CDR2 FQNEAQ (reference sequence). This CDR3 is built from 15 residues. V lost 3 bases to trimming and J lost 3 bases, with 14 bases between them. The CDR3 region is CASSLAAGLYTEAFF. CDR3 sequence (DNA): TGTGCCAGCAGCTTGGCCGCGGGTTTGTACACTGAAGCTTTCTTT.

This clonotype was recorded once. The junction and the germline gene differ at one end; a read error may be behind it. This rearrangement joins TRBV7-6 to TRBJ1-5; 9 nucleotides align to TRBD1. CDR3 length equals 18 residues. The germline V gene encodes CDR1 SGHVS and CDR2 FNYEAQ. The CDR3 nucleotides are TGTGCCAGCAGCTGGGGGTCCCGGGACAGGGATAGCAATCATCCCCAGCATTTT. It translates to CASSWGSRDRDSNHPQHF.

This clonotype came up once. The chain combines TRBV11-3 with TRBJ2-1, with 7 bases matching TRBD1. The CDR3 length is 14 residues. Germline V lookup: CDR1 SGHNT, CDR2 YENEEA. J was trimmed by 10 bases and V by 6 bases; bases with no gene match: 12. The CDR3, as DNA: TGTGCCAGCAGTCCACGAACAGGGGCCGCCGAGCAGTTCTTC. The encoded protein is CASSPRTGAAEQFF. Drawing the rest from reference TRBV11-3 and TRBJ2-1, the complete variable domain is EAGVVQSPRYKIIEKKQPVAFWCNPISGHNTLYWYLQNLGQGPELLIRYENEEAVDDSQLPKDRFSAERLKGVDSTLKIQPAELGDSAVYLCASSPRTGAAEQFFGPGTRLTVL.

The chain employs TRBV29-1 and TRBJ1-1; 8 bases align to TRBD1. CDR3 length: 14 amino acids. With 4 bases clipped from V and 1 base from J, the junction kept 5 bases outside the gene matches. Germline values: CDR1 SQVTM, CDR2 ANQGSEA. The CDR3 bases are TGCAGCGTTGGGAGGGACAGGTGGAACACTGAAGCTTTCTTT. Its protein product is CSVGRDRWNTEAFF.